Below, one T cell receptor (beta chain) is given with its context. Antigen unknown. This entry comes from a study of CD4 T cells in relation to SARS-CoV-2 and coronaviruses. Study-level information: After roughly ten days of antigen culture, PBMC TCR beta CDR3s were sequenced.

Germline assignment: CDR1 MNHEY and CDR2 SVGEGT. The V segment lost 6 bases and the J segment 5 bases; nucleotides outside the gene matches: 10. The CDR3 consists of 15 residues. The method was immunoSEQ multiplex PCR; TCRdb's version includes in-frame clones alone and lacks a portion of them. The sample consists of about 26,000 clones, over 60% of them appearing once. Study findings and constraints: Monoreactive clones expanded significantly more to SARS-CoV-2 than crossreactive clones did.

Before the COVID-19 pandemic, during about 2010-2019, CD4+ T cells were taken from unexposed donors. After roughly ten days of culture, CD4+ T cells were isolated. Cells permitting, SARS-CoV-2 S/N and four cold-coronavirus spikes were tested on unexposed-donor CD4+ T cells. PBMCs were plated at roughly 2.1 million per well in IL-2-containing medium. The rearrangement uses TRBV6-2 or TRBV6-3 and TRBJ1-5; 7 bases are shared with TRBD1. The material sequenced was CD4+ T cells from PBMCs, cultured in vitro. This TCR came from a human donor in good health. The CDR3 DNA is TGTGCCAGCAGCGACCCCAGGGGGGGATATCAGCCCCAGCATTTT. Encoded protein: CASSDPRGGYQPQHF.